This T cell receptor beta chain emerged from a study of T-cell reconstitution after alpha-beta-depleted transplantation in children. This clonotype has ten or more counts. The target antigen is unknown. Overall study findings and caveats: Newly generated T cells supplied most T-cell counts and diversity one year post-transplant.

Unique molecular identifiers featured in how the TCRbeta library was prepared. One entry per CDR3 protein, called by TCRdb with MiXCR from the PCR reads. Of 140,000 or so distinct CDR3 sequences in the sample, around 8.8% were seen once. CDR3 length equals 14 residues. The V end lost 2 bases, the J end lost 2 bases, and 7 bases lay between the germline ends. Germline CDR1 SGHVS, CDR2 FNYEAQ. The chain employs TRBV7-6 and TRBJ2-1; D is uncertain. Specimen: PBMCs, mostly from graft donor cells, collected 180 days after TCRalphabeta/CD19-depleted stem cell transplant. The clonotype was recovered from a female patient aged 2-9 years who had a stem cell transplant for congenital amegakaryocytic thrombocytopenia, so the T cells may come from the graft donor. The CDR3 sequence is CASSLSSAYNEQFF. The DNA for the CDR3 is TGTGCCAGCAGCTTAAGCTCTGCCTACAATGAGCAGTTCTTC.